The 14 T cell receptor beta chains below were found in one sample sequenced in a study of cytomegalovirus exposure and HLA in healthy donors. Both 60 Vbeta primers and 13 Jbeta primers went into the PCR. The assay was immunoSEQ multiplex PCR, and TCRdb's table has in-frame clones only and misses some. Among about 190,000 clones listed, roughly four fifths were seen once. The sequenced material came from PBMCs. All receptors come from a young man in good health and CMV-seronegative.

The chain recombines TRBV29-1 with TRBJ1-2; 9 bases are shared with TRBD1. The ends lost 6 bases at V and 4 bases at J; junction bases unmatched: 15. Germline values: CDR1 SQVTM, CDR2 ANQGSEA. This CDR3 spans 16 amino acids. CDR3 in DNA: TGCAGCGTCGGCCGTCGCACGACAGGGGGAGGCTATGGCTACACCTTC. Protein sequence: CSVGRRTTGGGYGYTF.

The rearrangement joins TRBV5-1 to TRBJ2-5, with TRBD2 matching 8 bases. This CDR3 has 15 residues. Losses at the gene ends were 4 bases for V and 5 bases for J; bases not matched to a gene: 10. CDR1 is SGHRS and CDR2 is YFSETQ in the germline V gene. The CDR3 DNA sequence: TGCGCCAGCAGCCATTCGCGGCCGGGGGGGGAGACCCAGTACTTC. It specifies CASSHSRPGGETQYF.

V gene TRBV28 combines with J gene TRBJ1-2; 7 bases are a match to TRBD1. Per germline, CDR1 MDHEN and CDR2 SYDVKM. V trimming: 3 bases; J trimming: 4 bases; junction bases outside the gene matches: 2. CDR3 length: 13 residues. The CDR3 coding sequence is TGTGCCAGCAGTTTGGGACAGTTCTATGGCTACACCTTC. It specifies CASSLGQFYGYTF.

This chain joins TRBV4-1 and TRBJ1-6, with D perhaps matching TRBD1 (5 bases). The germline V gene has CDR1 MGHRA and CDR2 YSYEKL. The CDR3 is 22 amino acids. Trimming removed 0 bases at V and 2 bases at J, with 26 bases between. Here the CDR3 DNA reads TGCGCCAGCAGCCAAGATACTCCCCCTTCAGGGCCACCTAGGGCCTATAATTCACCCCTCCACTTT. It yields the protein CASSQDTPPSGPPRAYNSPLHF.

The chain employs TRBV11-2 and TRBJ2-3; a weak D match, TRBD1 (6 bases). This CDR3 spans 13 amino acids. CDR1 is SGHAT, CDR2 FQNNGV, per germline. Trimming removed 1 base from V and 6 bases from J, with 8 bases in between. The CDR3 loop is CASSLGQGDTQYF. In DNA form, the CDR3 reads TGTGCCAGCAGCTTAGGTCAGGGGGATACGCAGTATTTT.

This clone showed up just a few times. This rearrangement joins TRBV4-1 to TRBJ2-7, with TRBD2 matching 9 bases. Germline V gene data show CDR1 as MGHRA and CDR2 as YSYEKL. The CDR3 is made up of 15 amino acids. The junction had 3 bases not matched to a gene; V was cut back by 0 bases and J by 3 bases. As DNA, the CDR3 is TGCGCCAGCAGCCAAGATAGTAGCGGGGGCTACGAGCAGTACTTC. This sequence encodes CASSQDSSGGYEQYF.

The DNA of the CDR3 is TGCGCCAGCAGCGGGGGGACGAGGGAGCAGTTCTTC. It yields the protein CASSGGTREQFF. The rearrangement links TRBV5-1 to TRBJ2-1; a weak D match, TRBD2 (6 bases). Germline CDR1 and CDR2: SGHRS and YFSETQ. This CDR3 comprises 12 residues. V shed 4 bases and J shed 10 bases, with 12 bases lying between them.

This clone appeared a single time. This chain connects TRBV5-1 to TRBJ2-3; D is perhaps TRBD2 (7 bases). CDR1 and CDR2 (germline): SGHRS, YFSETQ. V shed 0 bases and J shed 6 bases, with 14 bases lying between them. CDR3 size: 15 residues. Here the CDR3 DNA reads TGCGCCAGCAGCTTGGAGGGGGGGCCCTGGGATACGCAGTATTTT. Translating it yields CASSLEGGPWDTQYF.

The rearrangement links TRBV19 to TRBJ1-1; no definite D call. This CDR3 has 14 amino acids. The V gene's germline CDR1 is LNHDA and CDR2 SQIVND (reference sequence). V was shortened by 3 bases and J by 5 bases, with 13 bases between the two germline ends. The CDR3, as DNA: TGTGCCAGTAGTATCGATACACATGGTACTGAAGCTTTCTTT. The encoded protein is CASSIDTHGTEAFF. Based on the CDR3 plus reference TRBV19 and TRBJ1-1, the full variable domain is DGGITQSPKYLFRKEGQNVTLSCEQNLNHDAMYWYRQDPGQGLRLIYYSQIVNDFQKGDIAEGYSVSREKKESFPLTVTSAQKNPTAFYLCASSIDTHGTEAFFGQGTRLTVV.

The sample holds a few counts of this clone. The chain uses TRBV4-3 and TRBJ2-7; 8 positions match TRBD2. This CDR3 contains 17 residues. V trimming: 3 bases; J trimming: 1 base; junction bases outside the gene matches: 11. In germline, CDR1 is LGHNA, CDR2 YSLEER. The CDR3 region is CASSHEYLAGPSYEQYF. CDR3 DNA sequence: TGCGCCAGCAGCCACGAATACTTAGCGGGGCCTTCCTACGAGCAGTACTTC.

V and J are TRBV19 and TRBJ1-3, with D hard to call. Trimming took off 3 bases at V and 0 bases at J, with 6 bases between the two ends. The CDR3 contains 14 residues. CDR1 is LNHDA and CDR2 is SQIVND in the germline V gene (reference sequence). CDR3 in DNA: TGTGCCAGTAGTATTCAGGTCTCTGGAAACACCATATATTTT. It specifies CASSIQVSGNTIYF.

The rearrangement joins TRBV4-1 to TRBJ2-1, with D maybe TRBD2 (6 bases). Germline V gene lookup returns CDR1 MGHRA and CDR2 YSYEKL. This CDR3 spans 20 amino acids. V gave up 1 base and J gave up 0 bases, with 22 bases separating them. The CDR3 DNA is TGCGCCAGCAGCCAAGGGCTCAGCGGTACGGGGGTAGGCTCCTACAATGAGCAGTTCTTC. Amino acids: CASSQGLSGTGVGSYNEQFF.

The chain couples TRBV29-1 to TRBJ2-7; 13 nucleotides align to TRBD2. The germline CDR1 and CDR2 sequences are SQVTM and ANQGSEA. CDR3 size: 15 residues. J was trimmed by 2 bases and V by 3 bases; bases with no gene match: 4. The CDR3 is CSVEDGLAGAYEQYF. DNA for the CDR3: TGCAGCGTTGAGGACGGACTAGCGGGAGCCTACGAGCAGTACTTC.

V usage is TRBV5-8 and J usage is TRBJ2-5; 8 bases agree with TRBD1. Germline trimming cut 4 bases from V and 5 bases from J; bases unmatched to any gene: 10. CDR1 is SGHTS, CDR2 YDEGEE, per germline. The CDR3 sequence is 15 residues long. CDR3 amino acids: CASSQGGRGHETQYF. CDR3 DNA sequence: TGTGCCAGCAGCCAGGGGGGCAGGGGGCATGAGACCCAGTACTTC.